This TCR beta chain comes out of a study of a mutant IDH1 vaccine in newly diagnosed glioma. Study results and caveats: Pseudoprogression looked unconnected to shifts in top peripheral T cell clonotypes.

The junction had 4 bases not matched to a gene; V was cut back by 8 bases and J by 0 bases. The CDR3 covers 14 residues. From germline, CDR1 is ENHRY and CDR2 SYGVKD. Repertoires were generated with immunoSEQ multiplex PCR, while TCRdb's copy carries only in-frame clones and drops some. Found here are 30,000 to 40,000 clones, about four fifths of them singletons; the top ten hold around 7%. About this clone itself: Antigen specificity is unknown.

Time point given: week 35, safety follow-up. Doses consisted of 300 ug of mutant IDH1 20-mer peptide each, paired with topical imiquimod. New astrocytomas of WHO grade 3 or 4 that were IDH1-mutant and ATRX-lost were found in the donors. The specimen comprised PBMCs, sampled from a glioma patient whose treatment included an IDH1 peptide vaccine. This rearrangement joins TRBV10-3 to TRBJ2-3, with 8 bases lining up with TRBD2. The receptor comes from a woman between 18 and 30 years old with glioma. The CDR3 sequence: CAIGGLASTDTQYF. For the CDR3, the DNA is TGTGCCATCGGCGGACTAGCTAGCACAGATACGCAGTATTTT.